Presented here are 2 T cell receptor beta chains from one specimen sequenced in a study of blood T cell repertoires in COVID-19 (TCRdb year 2020). Libraries were prepared through the immunoSEQ multiplex PCR assay. TCRdb limited this immuneACCESS table to in-frame rearrangements with V and J called. A share of clones is missing; checked studies link under half to unresolved V genes, and the rest is unexplained. Within this sample are approximately 200,000 clones, with approximately 78% of them counted one time only. The top ten constitute 9.2% of the sample. Sequenced input: PBMCs or T cells enriched from blood (not recorded which). These TCRs come from a man aged 35 to 55 who had recovered from COVID-19.

Of note for this clone: Its ends do not fully match the called genes, so a read error is possible. The chain employs TRBV3-1 (or the pseudogene TRBV3-2) and TRBJ2-3, with D tentatively TRBD1 (5 bases). Germline CDR1 LGHDT, CDR2 YNNKEL (reference sequence). The CDR3 runs 15 residues. CDR3 protein: CASSPSFAETGTQYF. The CDR3 DNA is TGTGCCAGCAGCCCAAGTTTCGCGGAAACAGGTACGCAGTATTTT.

This chain links TRBV6-1 with TRBJ1-2, with D tentatively TRBD1 (6 bases). The germline gives CDR1 MNHNS, CDR2 SASEGT. The CDR3 is made up of 14 amino acids. The V and J ends lost 2 bases and 8 bases respectively, with 15 bases between them. The CDR3 loop reads CASSEYGTLRGYTF. CDR3 sequence (DNA): TGTGCCAGCAGTGAATATGGGACACTGAGAGGCTACACCTTC.